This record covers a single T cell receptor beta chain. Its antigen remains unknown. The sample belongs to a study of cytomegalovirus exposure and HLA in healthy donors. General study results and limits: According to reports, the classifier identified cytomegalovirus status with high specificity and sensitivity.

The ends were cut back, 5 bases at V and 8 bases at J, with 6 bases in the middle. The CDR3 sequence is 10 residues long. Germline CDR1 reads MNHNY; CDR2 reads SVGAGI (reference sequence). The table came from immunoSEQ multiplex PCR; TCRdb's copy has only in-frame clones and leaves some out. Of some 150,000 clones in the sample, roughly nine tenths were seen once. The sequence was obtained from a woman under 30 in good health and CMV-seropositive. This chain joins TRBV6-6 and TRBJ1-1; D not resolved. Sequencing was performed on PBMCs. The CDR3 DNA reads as TGTGCCAGCAGTCGCGGAGAAGCTTTCTTT. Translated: CASSRGEAFF.